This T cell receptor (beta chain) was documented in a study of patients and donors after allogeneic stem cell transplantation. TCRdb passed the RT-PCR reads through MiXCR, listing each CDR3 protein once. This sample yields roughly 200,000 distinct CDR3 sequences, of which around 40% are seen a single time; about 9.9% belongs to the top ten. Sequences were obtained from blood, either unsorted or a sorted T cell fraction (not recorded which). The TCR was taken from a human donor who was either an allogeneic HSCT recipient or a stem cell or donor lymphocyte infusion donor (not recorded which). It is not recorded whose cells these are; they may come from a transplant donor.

CDR3 sequence (DNA): TGTGCCAGCAGCTCCCCCCATGGCAGGGGAGAGTACGAGCAGTACTTC. As protein: CASSSPHGRGEYEQYF. The rearrangement uses TRBV28 and TRBJ2-7, with D perhaps matching TRBD1 (6 bases). CDR1 and CDR2 (germline): MDHEN, SYDVKM. CDR3 length: 16 residues. V lost 6 bases, J lost 4 bases, and 22 bases lay in between.